This TCR beta chain was sequenced during a study of T cell changes during pregnancy in multiple sclerosis. This CDR3 has 17 residues. With 4 bases clipped from V and 4 bases from J, the junction kept 11 bases outside the gene matches. Germline CDR1 reads SGHRS; CDR2 reads YFSETQ. The protocol was immunoSEQ multiplex PCR, while the TCRdb copy is restricted to in-frame clones and leaves out a portion. The table shows 75,000 to 100,000 clones, with approximately 92% occurring only once. The specimen comprised peripheral blood, sampled after pregnancy. The chain uses TRBV5-1 and TRBJ2-2; the match to TRBD1 covers 9 bases. This clonotype originated in a female donor with multiple sclerosis, enrolled in a pregnancy study. As DNA, the CDR3 is TGCGCCAGCAGCACGTTAAGTACAGGGGGCGGCACCGGGGAGCTGTTTTTT. Amino acids: CASSTLSTGGGTGELFF.